These T cell receptor beta chains were read from a single sample in a study of blood T cell repertoires in COVID-19. Repertoires were generated with immunoSEQ multiplex PCR, while TCRdb's copy carries only in-frame clones and drops some. The sample lists 120,000 or so clones, approximately 68% occurring once. Sequencing input: peripheral blood. The receptors stem from a woman between 65 and 79 years old with acute or convalescent COVID-19. Each CDR3 is given without its conserved first and last residue. Not all rows give a size; the values are once, few, many and, for expanded clones, a class.

V: TRBV28; J: TRBJ2-3; size: .; CDR3: ASRIHLSGRGDTQY
V: TRBV19; J: TRBJ2-7; size: .; CDR3: ASSMRQGGEQY
V: TRBV11-2; J: TRBJ1-2; size: .; CDR3: ASSQGQGPNYGYT
V: TRBV16; J: TRBJ1-1; size: .; CDR3: ASSQTQVGNTEAF
V: TRBV11-1; J: TRBJ2-7; size: .; CDR3: ASSSGTSGRSYEQY
V: TRBV4-1; J: TRBJ2-3; size: .; CDR3: ASSLERDPFGEDTQY
V: TRBV28; J: TRBJ1-5; size: .; CDR3: ASSLLSRVTNQPQH
V: TRBV7-2; J: TRBJ1-4; size: once; CDR3: ASSQQPGDRGEKLF
V: TRBV27; J: TRBJ1-2; size: once; CDR3: ASKRGESYT
V: TRBV19; J: TRBJ2-5; size: .; CDR3: ASSMRGSPGTGGAETQY
V: TRBV5-1; J: TRBJ1-2; size: once; CDR3: ASTRAGASYGYT
V: TRBV2; J: TRBJ1-6; size: .; CDR3: ASSVIQRNSPLH
V: TRBV3-1/TRBV3-2; J: TRBJ2-7; size: .; CDR3: ASSRHPGQGPYEQY
V: TRBV5-6; J: TRBJ2-2; size: .; CDR3: ASSFGTGVTGELF
V: TRBV18; J: TRBJ1-2; size: .; CDR3: ASSDAGYGYT
V: TRBV6-5; J: TRBJ2-2; size: once; CDR3: ASSYSPSTDTGELF
V: TRBV15; J: TRBJ2-7; size: .; CDR3: ATSALGTTEQY
V: TRBV6-5; J: TRBJ1-2; size: .; CDR3: ASRDRWDGYT
V: TRBV7-2; J: TRBJ1-5; size: few; CDR3: ASSGRGGANQPQH
V: TRBV7-8; J: TRBJ2-5; size: .; CDR3: ASSTLAGGHQETQY
V: TRBV7-8; J: TRBJ2-7; size: .; CDR3: ASSLGGRRVDEQY
V: TRBV6-5; J: TRBJ2-5; size: .; CDR3: ASSYSNRNQETQY
V: TRBV30; J: TRBJ1-6; size: few; CDR3: AWSVPPWALPNSPLH
V: TRBV7-9; J: TRBJ1-4; size: once; CDR3: ASSSKVAEKLF
V: TRBV25-1; J: TRBJ2-3; size: .; CDR3: AAEGEGITDTQY
V: TRBV5-1; J: TRBJ2-7; size: .; CDR3: ASSDLAGNEQY
V: TRBV27; J: TRBJ1-6; size: .; CDR3: ASSLGGPYNSPLH
V: TRBV5-1; J: TRBJ1-2; size: .; CDR3: ASSFSGVGYGYT
V: TRBV18; J: TRBJ2-1; size: few; CDR3: ASSPTPGTSGRNEQF
V: TRBV5-1; J: TRBJ1-5; size: .; CDR3: ASIIEEGGQPQH
V: TRBV5-1; J: TRBJ1-2; size: few; CDR3: ASSLGLGTGTNYGYT
V: TRBV28; J: TRBJ1-2; size: .; CDR3: ASSGGAGNYGYT
V: TRBV10-3; J: TRBJ2-5; size: .; CDR3: AIGLAAQETQY
V: TRBV29-1; J: TRBJ2-1; size: .; CDR3: SVETGVHNEQF
V: TRBV11-2; J: TRBJ2-1; size: once; CDR3: ASSFMSSYNEQF
V: TRBV6-1; J: TRBJ2-7; size: .; CDR3: ASSDRTSGSIPYEQY
V: TRBV7-9; J: TRBJ2-3; size: .; CDR3: ASSPPGLAGSTDTQY
V: TRBV19; J: TRBJ2-3; size: .; CDR3: ASSVTGEAAGGPRNTQY
V: TRBV19; J: TRBJ1-2; size: .; CDR3: ASSRDRENYGYT
V: TRBV10-3; J: TRBJ2-3; size: .; CDR3: AISQTSGNTDTQY
V: TRBV28; J: TRBJ1-1; size: .; CDR3: ASSFSAGSNTEAF
V: TRBV9; J: TRBJ1-1; size: .; CDR3: ASSLRGDRNTEAF
V: TRBV7-9; J: TRBJ2-3; size: .; CDR3: ASSLGVLAGDTDTQY
V: TRBV28; J: TRBJ1-5; size: .; CDR3: ASRGTVTSNQPQH
V: TRBV7-8; J: TRBJ1-1; size: .; CDR3: ASSPPGTVNTEAF
V: TRBV11-2; J: TRBJ2-2; size: .; CDR3: ASSLQGDTGELF
V: TRBV5-8; J: TRBJ2-1; size: .; CDR3: ASRLPGQGGNEQF
V: TRBV5-4; J: TRBJ1-4; size: once; CDR3: ASSFGQGALGAEKLF
V: TRBV5-1; J: TRBJ2-2; size: few; CDR3: ASSLAGPRTGTGELF
V: TRBV4-1; J: TRBJ2-7; size: few; CDR3: ASSQDRTSSRGEQY
V: TRBV15; J: TRBJ1-2; size: .; CDR3: ATSRDGARGHGYT
V: TRBV27; J: TRBJ2-1; size: .; CDR3: ASRLGGGLASNEQF